The 28 T cell receptor beta chains below were found in one sample sequenced in a study of blood T cell repertoires in COVID-19. Using immunoSEQ multiplex PCR, the repertoire was profiled, and TCRdb retains in-frame clones only, with some absent. The profile shows some 220,000 clones, around three quarters of them singletons. Sequencing input: peripheral blood. The receptors derive from a woman aged 65 to 85 with acute or convalescent COVID-19.

This chain uses TRBV10-1 with TRBJ2-7; D is possibly TRBD2 (5 bases). The V end was cut by 3 bases, the J end by 2 bases, with 11 bases between. CDR1 is WNHNN and CDR2 is SYGVQD in the germline V gene (reference sequence). This CDR3 spans 14 amino acids. Written as DNA, the CDR3 is TGCGCCAGCAGTGAAGGCGGGTCGGCCTACGAGCAGTACTTC. This translates into CASSEGGSAYEQYF.

The chain couples TRBV18 to TRBJ2-5; perhaps TRBD2 as D (7 bases). The V and J ends lost 0 bases and 4 bases respectively, with 9 bases between them. CDR1 and CDR2 from the germline V gene are KGHSH and LQKENI. The CDR3 is 14 residues long. In DNA, the CDR3 is TGTGCCAGCTCACCACCGGGGGGGCGAGAGACCCAGTACTTC. It specifies CASSPPGGRETQYF.

This clone was detected only once. The chain's CDR3 is CASSFTPNRGDTQYF. The DNA for the CDR3 is TGCGCCAGCAGCTTCACACCAAACCGGGGGGATACGCAGTATTTT. V gene TRBV5-1 combines with J gene TRBJ2-3; tentatively, D is TRBD2 (6 bases). V gave up 2 bases and J gave up 6 bases, with 16 bases separating them. The germline V gene has CDR1 SGHRS and CDR2 YFSETQ. The CDR3 loop spans 15 amino acids.

V gene TRBV5-1 combines with J gene TRBJ1-2; the match to TRBD1 covers 12 bases. The germline V gene has CDR1 SGHRS and CDR2 YFSETQ. This CDR3 region has 18 residues. The ends lost 5 bases at V and 8 bases at J; junction bases unmatched: 19. The DNA for the CDR3 is TGCGCCAGCAGGAAGGGATTACTGCCGGGACAGGGGGCCGAAGGCTACACCTTC. The encoded protein is CASRKGLLPGQGAEGYTF. The full variable domain, in which reference TRBV5-1 and TRBJ1-2 provide the parts outside the CDR3, is KAGVTQTPRYLIKTRGQQVTLSCSPISGHRSVSWYQQTPGQGLQFLFEYFSETQRNKGNFPGRFSGRQFSNSRSEMNVSTLELGDSALYLCASRKGLLPGQGAEGYTFGSGTRLTVV.

This chain connects TRBV30 to TRBJ2-1, with 9 positions matching TRBD2. Germline lookup yields CDR1 GTSNPN and CDR2 SVGIG (reference sequence). Trimming cost V 0 bases and J 9 bases; bases outside gene matches: 0. This CDR3 is built from 12 residues. Here the CDR3 DNA reads TGTGCCTGGAGTGTACTAGCGGGTGAGCAGTTCTTC. It encodes CAWSVLAGEQFF.

The J gene is TRBJ1-6, the V gene TRBV30; D is uncertain. The germline gives CDR1 GTSNPN, CDR2 SVGIG (reference sequence). V lost 4 bases to trimming and J lost 0 bases, with 13 bases between them. CDR3 size: 16 residues. The CDR3 spells CAWIGGRTSYNSPLHF. For the CDR3, the DNA is TGTGCCTGGATAGGAGGACGTACCTCCTATAATTCACCCCTCCACTTT.

V is TRBV10-3 and J is TRBJ2-3; D gene uncertain. Germline V gene data show CDR1 as ENHRY and CDR2 as SYGVKD. V was clipped by 3 bases and J by 0 bases, with 10 bases between them. The CDR3 contains 15 residues. The CDR3 region has the DNA TGTGCCATCAGTGAAGGCGCCAGGAGCACAGATACGCAGTATTTT. Amino acid sequence: CAISEGARSTDTQYF.

The chain carries TRBV18 and TRBJ2-2, with 9 bases lining up with TRBD1. Germline values: CDR1 KGHSH, CDR2 LQKENI. The CDR3 totals 15 residues. The trim removed 0 bases at V and 6 bases at J, leaving 2 bases unmatched. The CDR3 sequence is CASSPPDRGSGELFF. For the CDR3, the DNA is TGTGCCAGCTCACCACCGGACAGGGGATCCGGGGAGCTGTTTTTT.

This clone has only a few counts. The chain recombines TRBV5-1 with TRBJ2-5, with TRBD2 identical over 8 bases. The trim removed 5 bases at V and 4 bases at J, leaving 10 bases unmatched. CDR1 and CDR2 from the germline V gene are SGHRS and YFSETQ. This CDR3 spans 15 amino acids. CDR3 amino acids: CASSSTTSGRETQYF. The DNA of the CDR3 is TGCGCCAGCAGTTCTACAACTAGCGGTAGAGAGACCCAGTACTTC.

The J gene is TRBJ1-4, the V gene TRBV3-1 (or the pseudogene TRBV3-2); D is undetermined. Trimming left V 1 base short and J 5 bases short, with 14 bases between. The CDR3 runs to 16 residues. Germline V gene lookup returns CDR1 LGHDT and CDR2 YNNKEL (reference sequence). The CDR3 region is CASSQGAAKRNEKLFF. CDR3 bases: TGTGCCAGCAGCCAAGGTGCCGCAAAACGGAATGAAAAACTGTTTTTT.

V gene TRBV21-1 combines with J gene TRBJ2-5; the table names TRBD1, a call not compared with the DNA. TRBV21-1 is assigned pseudogene status. This CDR3 has 14 residues. The CDR3 DNA is TGTGCCAGCAGCGTCACAGGGCGACGGGAGACCCAGTACTTC. Protein sequence: CASSVTGRRETQYF.

The chain employs TRBV6-4 and TRBJ1-5, with 7 bases lining up with TRBD1. V shed 8 bases, J shed 1 base, and the junction held 8 bases outside the gene matches. Germline CDR1 and CDR2: MRHNA and SNTAGT. The CDR3 covers 15 residues. CDR3 DNA sequence: TGTGCCAGCCCCAGGGAGGACAGGAGCAATCAGCCCCAGCATTTT. Translated: CASPREDRSNQPQHF.

The V and J genes are TRBV11-2 and TRBJ2-1; 7 bases line up with TRBD2. Per germline, CDR1 SGHAT and CDR2 FQNNGV. The V and J ends lost 5 bases and 2 bases, in that order; junction bases with no gene match: 6. CDR3 length: 15 residues. In DNA, the CDR3 is TGTGCCAGCAGCCCAGCGGGGCGGACCTACAATGAGCAGTTCTTC. Translating gives CASSPAGRTYNEQFF. Drawing the rest from reference TRBV11-2 and TRBJ2-1, the complete variable domain is EAGVAQSPRYKIIEKRQSVAFWCNPISGHATLYWYQQILGQGPKLLIQFQNNGVVDDSQLPKDRFSAERLKGVDSTLKIQPAKLEDSAVYLCASSPAGRTYNEQFFGPGTRLTVL.

J is TRBJ1-6 and V is TRBV9, with D perhaps TRBD1 (5 bases). Germline V gene data show CDR1 as SGDLS and CDR2 as YYNGEE. The CDR3 is made up of 16 amino acids. Between the trimmed V and J ends, which lost 4 bases and 7 bases, there was a span of 18 bases. Here the CDR3 reads CASSPLGGPDNSPLHF. In DNA form, the CDR3 reads TGTGCCAGCAGCCCCCTCGGGGGACCGGACAATTCACCCCTCCACTTT.

The chain uses TRBV20-1 and TRBJ1-5, with D unclear. The germline gives CDR1 DFQATT, CDR2 SNEGSKA (reference sequence). The CDR3 length is 14 residues. V was trimmed by 3 bases and J by 4 bases, leaving 13 bases between them. CDR3 in amino acids: CSASRGAGNQPQHF. Here the CDR3 DNA reads TGCAGTGCTAGTCGGGGAGCGGGGAATCAGCCCCAGCATTTT.

DNA for the CDR3: TGTGCCAGCAGTACTAGCGGGCTTGAGCAGTTCTTC. This encodes CASSTSGLEQFF. V and J are TRBV27 and TRBJ2-1; TRBD2 matches at 9 bases. Unmatched junction bases numbered 2, after V lost 5 bases and J lost 9 bases. This CDR3 is built from 12 residues. Germline lookup yields CDR1 MNHEY and CDR2 SMNVEV (reference sequence).

This chain connects TRBV7-8 to TRBJ1-5, with 8 bases identical to TRBD1. The J segment lost 3 bases and the V segment lost 1 base, leaving 8 bases of the junction unmatched. Germline V CDR1 and CDR2: SGHVS, FQNEAQ. The CDR3 covers 17 residues. The CDR3 DNA reads TGTGCCAGCAGCTTAGTAGCGAGACAGGGGTACAATCAGCCCCAGCATTTT. It encodes CASSLVARQGYNQPQHF.

The chain employs TRBV30 and TRBJ2-2; tentative D call: TRBD2 (6 bases). The CDR3 spans 13 residues. Germline CDR1 and CDR2: GTSNPN and SVGIG (reference sequence). The V end lost 4 bases, the J end lost 7 bases, and 13 bases lay between the germline ends. This CDR3 reads CAWKIRGFGELFF. In nucleotides, the CDR3 is TGTGCCTGGAAAATCCGGGGGTTCGGGGAGCTGTTTTTT.

The chain has TRBV20-1 and TRBJ1-1; a possible D gene is TRBD1 (5 bases). Germline CDR1 is DFQATT and CDR2 is SNEGSKA (reference sequence). The V end lost 7 bases, the J end lost 4 bases, and 10 bases lay between the germline ends. The CDR3 spans 11 residues. The CDR3 nucleotides read TGCAGTGTGGGGGGAAGCACTGAAGCTTTCTTT. Residues: CSVGGSTEAFF.

To note about this clone: Since no conserved phenylalanine or tryptophan closes the CDR3, a read error is the likely cause. No DNA is shown, since the ends of the CDR3 on it are uncertain; the CDR3 is the one TCRdb lists. The chain has TRBV2 and TRBJ1-4. Both ends counted, the CDR3 spans 11 residues. CDR1 is SNHLY and CDR2 is FYNNEI in the germline V gene. CDR3 region: CASSEARENHI.

The chain combines TRBV15 with TRBJ2-5, with D perhaps TRBD2 (6 bases). The CDR3 has 17 amino acids. Trimming took off 3 bases at V and 4 bases at J, with 21 bases between the two ends. CDR1 and CDR2 (germline): LNHNV, YYDKDF (reference sequence). CDR3 in amino acids: CATSSQIRDSQRETQYF. For the CDR3, the DNA is TGTGCCACCAGCAGTCAAATTAGGGACTCCCAGAGAGAGACCCAGTACTTC.

This chain joins TRBV6-4 and TRBJ2-7; 9 nucleotides align to TRBD2. CDR1 MRHNA and CDR2 SNTAGT come from the germline V gene. The V and J ends lost 8 bases and 1 base, in that order; junction bases with no gene match: 24. The CDR3 spans 20 residues. DNA of the CDR3: TGTGCCAGCGAAATTGTTGTGACCTCTACCGGGACTAGCATTTCCTACGAGCAGTACGTC. Amino acids: CASEIVVTSTGTSISYEQYV.

The chain recombines TRBV9 with TRBJ2-7; 8 bases fit TRBD2. The germline CDR1 and CDR2 sequences are SGDLS and YYNGEE. V lost 3 bases to trimming and J lost 2 bases; unmatched junction nucleotides: 28. CDR3 length: 22 residues. DNA for the CDR3: TGTGCCAGCAGCGGCTCTACCGATCTCTCGGTCCTCGGGGGGGATCGTCCCTACGAGCAGTACTTC. This translates into CASSGSTDLSVLGGDRPYEQYF.

The chain links TRBV2 to TRBJ1-2; weak D call: TRBD1 (5 bases). Trimming removed 3 bases at V and 7 bases at J, with 12 bases between. Germline V gene lookup returns CDR1 SNHLY and CDR2 FYNNEI. The CDR3 has 13 residues. DNA for the CDR3: TGTGCCAGCAGTGAGTCGGGGGACGGTGGCTACACCTTC. Protein sequence: CASSESGDGGYTF.

V and J are TRBV5-1 and TRBJ2-5; TRBD2 agrees at 11 bases. Trimming at V came to 6 bases and at J to 0 bases, leaving 1 base not matched to a gene. The CDR3 is 14 residues long. From germline, CDR1 is SGHRS and CDR2 YFSETQ. This CDR3 reads CASKGLADQETQYF. CDR3 nucleotide sequence: TGCGCCAGCAAGGGACTAGCGGACCAAGAGACCCAGTACTTC.

This chain connects TRBV5-1 to TRBJ1-1, with TRBD1 as a possible D gene (5 bases). Trimming removed 4 bases from V and 2 bases from J, with 12 bases in between. Germline V gene sequence: CDR1 SGHRS, CDR2 YFSETQ. CDR3 length equals 14 residues. The CDR3 region is CASSGRQGNTEAFF. For the CDR3, the DNA is TGCGCCAGCAGCGGGCGCCAGGGAAACACTGAAGCTTTCTTT.

V is TRBV19 and J is TRBJ2-7; 9 bases line up with TRBD1. The CDR3 has 15 amino acids. Germline CDR1 is LNHDA and CDR2 is SQIVND (reference sequence). V trimming: 4 bases; J trimming: 1 base; junction bases outside the gene matches: 5. CDR3: CASSKPGTGSYEQYF. As DNA, the CDR3 is TGTGCCAGTAGTAAACCCGGGACAGGGTCCTACGAGCAGTACTTC.

The chain is built from TRBV7-3 and TRBJ2-1, with TRBD2 matching 9 bases. This CDR3 comprises 15 residues. V lost 5 bases, J lost 8 bases, and 10 bases stayed unmatched. Per the germline V gene, CDR1 is SGHTA and CDR2 is FQGTGA. CDR3: CASSPIAGARDEQFF. The CDR3, as DNA: TGTGCCAGCAGCCCCATAGCGGGGGCTAGAGATGAGCAGTTCTTC.